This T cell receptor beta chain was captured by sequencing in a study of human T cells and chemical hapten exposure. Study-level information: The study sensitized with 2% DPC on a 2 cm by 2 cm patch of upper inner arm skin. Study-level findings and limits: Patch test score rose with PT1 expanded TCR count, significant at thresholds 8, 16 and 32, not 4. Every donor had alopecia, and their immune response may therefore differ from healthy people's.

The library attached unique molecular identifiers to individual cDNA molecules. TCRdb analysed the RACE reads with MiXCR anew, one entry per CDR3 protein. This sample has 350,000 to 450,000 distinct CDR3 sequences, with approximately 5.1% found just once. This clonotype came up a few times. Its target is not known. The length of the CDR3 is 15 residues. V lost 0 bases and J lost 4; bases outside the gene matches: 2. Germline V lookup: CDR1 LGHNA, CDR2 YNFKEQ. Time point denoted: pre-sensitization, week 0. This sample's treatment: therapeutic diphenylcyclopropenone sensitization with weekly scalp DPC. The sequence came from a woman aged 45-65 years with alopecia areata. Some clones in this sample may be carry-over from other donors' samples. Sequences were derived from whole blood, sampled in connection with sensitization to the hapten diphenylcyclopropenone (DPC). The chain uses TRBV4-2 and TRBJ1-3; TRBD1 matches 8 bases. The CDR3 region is CASSQDPGGGNTIYF. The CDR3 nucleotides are TGTGCCAGCAGCCAAGATCCAGGGGGCGGAAACACCATATATTTT.